This entry describes one T cell receptor (beta chain). Its cognate antigen is unknown. This CDR3 has 15 residues. Trimming shortened V by 1 base and J by 1 base, and 10 bases separated the two germline ends. Germline values: CDR1 SEHNR, CDR2 FQNEAQ (reference sequence). The sample belongs to a study of T-cell reconstitution after alpha-beta-depleted transplantation in children. The authors prepared the TCRbeta library with unique molecular identifiers. TCRdb processed the PCR reads anew with MiXCR; each CDR3 protein has one entry. The table lists about 400,000 distinct CDR3 sequences, 15% to 20% of them singletons. Points from the study as a whole: Expanded clones from the graft, numbering several hundred, reportedly supplied alpha-beta T cells about two months after transplant. Some patients' high day-60 TCRbeta diversity was traced to surviving recipient T cells and thymic progenitors. T-cell numbers and diversity one year post-transplant derived largely from freshly generated T cells.

V gene TRBV7-9 combines with J gene TRBJ2-5; D not certain. The material sequenced was PBMCs, mostly from graft donor cells, taken 360 days after TCRalphabeta/CD19-depleted stem cell transplant. This TCR was sampled from a boy in the first two years of life who had a stem cell transplant for Wiskott-Aldrich syndrome, so the T cells may come from the graft donor. CDR3 bases: TGTGCCAGCAGCTTAGTTGGGGTACGCCAAGAGACCCAGTACTTC. The encoded protein is CASSLVGVRQETQYF.